Each of the 21 T cell receptor beta chains below was sequenced from the same sample in a study of CD8+ T cells in alopecia areata. Reverse transcription of extracted RNA yielded cDNA, which provided the sequencing template. Assay used: immunoSEQ multiplex PCR; TCRdb lists only in-frame clones, some missing. The sample yields about 120,000 clones, about two fifths seen once. The sequenced sample was CD4+ T cells sorted from blood. The receptors stem from a human donor with alopecia areata.

This chain uses TRBV4-3 with TRBJ2-1, with D tentatively TRBD1 (5 bases). Trimming stripped 0 bases from V and 4 bases from J, with 22 bases between. Germline-derived CDR1 and CDR2 are LGHNA and YSLEER. CDR3 length equals 19 residues. CDR3: CASSQDPYRATELYNEQFF. The CDR3, as DNA: TGCGCCAGCAGCCAAGATCCCTATCGGGCGACAGAGCTGTACAATGAGCAGTTCTTC.

V and J are TRBV28 and TRBJ2-3; 9 nucleotides line up with TRBD2. CDR1 and CDR2 (germline): MDHEN, SYDVKM. The CDR3 is made up of 13 amino acids. V was clipped by 7 bases and J by 5 bases; unmatched bases: 4. The CDR3 loop is CASIAGEVDTQYF. As DNA, the CDR3 is TGTGCCAGCATAGCGGGAGAGGTAGATACGCAGTATTTT.

The rearrangement joins TRBV5-1 to TRBJ1-5; no clear D gene. The V end lost 0 bases, the J end lost 2 bases, and 6 bases lay between the germline ends. The CDR3 spans 14 residues. Looked up from germline, CDR1 is SGHRS and CDR2 is YFSETQ. The CDR3 bases are TGCGCCAGCAGCTTGGGGGCAGGCAATCAGCCCCAGCATTTT. It encodes CASSLGAGNQPQHF.

V is TRBV30 and J is TRBJ2-7; TRBD1 aligns across 12 bases. The CDR3 spans 13 residues. CDR1 is GTSNPN and CDR2 is SVGIG in the germline V gene (reference sequence). The J segment lost 12 bases and the V segment lost 1 base, leaving 7 bases of the junction unmatched. The CDR3 here is CAWSEGDRGRRYF. The DNA for the CDR3 is TGTGCCTGGAGTGAAGGGGACAGGGGGCGGCGGTACTTC.

This clone turned up a few times. This chain links TRBV5-4 with TRBJ2-5, with 9 bases matching TRBD1. Per the germline V gene, CDR1 is SGHNT and CDR2 is YYREEE (reference sequence). This CDR3 region has 14 residues. J was trimmed by 5 bases and V by 3 bases; bases with no gene match: 5. CDR3 nucleotide sequence: TGTGCCAGCAGCTCACAGGGGGCAACGGAGACCCAGTACTTC. This translates into CASSSQGATETQYF.

The chain combines TRBV29-1 with TRBJ1-1, with a weak D call TRBD1 (6 bases). CDR1 and CDR2 (germline): SQVTM, ANQGSEA. The CDR3 is 13 amino acids. The V gene lost 6 bases and the J gene lost 0 bases, with 11 bases spanning the gap. The CDR3 here is CSVGGAMNTEAFF. The CDR3 region has the DNA TGCAGCGTCGGGGGGGCAATGAACACTGAAGCTTTCTTT.

The rearrangement joins TRBV29-1 to TRBJ2-5, with 9 positions matching TRBD2. CDR1 and CDR2 (germline): SQVTM, ANQGSEA. The CDR3 consists of 15 residues. V shed 4 bases and J 2 bases; nucleotides not matched to a gene: 8. The CDR3 DNA reads TGCAGCGTTGGTGGCGGGAGGGCCCGGCAAGAGACCCAGTACTTC. Protein sequence: CSVGGGRARQETQYF.

There are many counts of this clone. In the same sample, other DNA sequences code for this CDR3. The chain has TRBV7-2 and TRBJ2-5; TRBD1 matches at 9 bases. There are 13 residues in the CDR3. Per germline, CDR1 SGHTA and CDR2 FQGNSA. V trimming: 4 bases; J trimming: 5 bases; junction bases outside the gene matches: 2. The CDR3 loop reads CASSSGQGETQYF. The CDR3, as DNA: TGTGCCAGCAGCTCCGGACAGGGGGAGACCCAGTACTTC.

This clone was found once. V usage is TRBV23-1 and J usage is TRBJ1-5, with 12 bases that match TRBD1. TRBV23-1 is classed as an ORF, of uncertain function. The CDR3 sequence is 15 residues long. Trimming cost V 4 bases and J 6 bases; bases outside gene matches: 4. CDR3 bases: TGCGCCAGCAGTCGGCCGGGACAGGGGGCTCAGCCCCAGCATTTT. Protein: CASSRPGQGAQPQHF.

This clone was observed a few times. V is TRBV7-8 and J is TRBJ2-1; 12 nucleotides agree with TRBD1. V dropped 4 bases and J dropped 14; count of bases not matched to a gene: 9. This CDR3 has 14 residues. CDR1 is SGHVS, CDR2 FQNEAQ, per germline. CDR3 amino acids: CASSWRDRGRGEFF. The CDR3 nucleotides read TGTGCCAGCAGCTGGCGGGACAGGGGGCGGGGAGAGTTCTTC.

The rearrangement uses TRBV7-3 and TRBJ1-2, with a weak D call TRBD1 (6 bases). The CDR3 sequence is 14 residues long. CDR1 is SGHTA and CDR2 is FQGTGA in the germline V gene. V lost 5 bases, J lost 6 bases, and 16 bases lay in between. This chain's CDR3 is CASSERGGADGYTF. The CDR3 DNA reads as TGTGCCAGCAGCGAACGGGGGGGCGCGGATGGCTACACCTTC.

This clone appeared a single time. DNA of the CDR3: TGTGCCAGCAGCTTGGCTACGACTTACAATGAGCAGTTCTTC. Translating it yields CASSLATTYNEQFF. The rearrangement links TRBV11-2 to TRBJ2-1; D is unresolved. Germline lookup yields CDR1 SGHAT and CDR2 FQNNGV. Trimming took off 3 bases at V and 4 bases at J, with 10 bases between the two ends. The CDR3 totals 14 residues.

This clone was counted between two and nine times. The genes are TRBV7-2 and TRBJ1-4; 9 bases agree with TRBD1. The CDR3 length is 15 residues. CDR1 SGHTA and CDR2 FQGNSA come from the germline V gene. With V trimmed by 4 bases and J by 7 bases, 7 bases remained unmatched. This CDR3 is CASSSQQGAGEKLFF. The CDR3 DNA is TGTGCCAGCAGCTCACAACAGGGGGCAGGTGAAAAACTGTTTTTT.

The chain recombines TRBV30 with TRBJ2-2, with 8 positions matching TRBD1. V trimming: 5 bases; J trimming: 2 bases; junction bases outside the gene matches: 1. Germline lookup yields CDR1 GTSNPN and CDR2 SVGIG (reference sequence). This CDR3 is built from 13 residues. The CDR3, as DNA: TGTGCCTGGGGGACAGGCAACACCGGGGAGCTGTTTTTT. It encodes CAWGTGNTGELFF.

With regard to this clone: Other DNA sequences within the sample encode an identical CDR3. V and J are TRBV7-2 and TRBJ2-5; unclear D gene. This CDR3 is 11 amino acids long. Germline lookup yields CDR1 SGHTA and CDR2 FQGNSA. V gave up 4 bases and J gave up 2 bases, with 2 bases separating them. CDR3 DNA sequence: TGTGCCAGCAGCTCTCAAGAGACCCAGTACTTC. Encoded protein: CASSSQETQYF.

The count of this clone is one. The V gene is TRBV30, the J gene TRBJ2-3; 7 nucleotides align to TRBD1. This CDR3 comprises 15 residues. Unmatched junction bases numbered 7, after V lost 2 bases and J lost 2 bases. Germline values: CDR1 GTSNPN, CDR2 SVGIG (reference sequence). CDR3 sequence: CAWSKGARNTDTQYF. Written as DNA, the CDR3 is TGTGCCTGGAGTAAGGGGGCTAGAAACACAGATACGCAGTATTTT. Full variable domain (rest looked up from reference TRBV30 and TRBJ2-3): SQTIHQWPATLVQPVGSPLSLECTVEGTSNPNLYWYRQAAGRGLQLLFYSVGIGQISSEVPQNLSASRPQDRQFILSSKKLLLSDSGFYLCAWSKGARNTDTQYFGPGTRLTVL.

This clone turned up a few times. The chain couples TRBV10-3 to TRBJ1-1; 8 bases are a match to TRBD1. The V gene's germline CDR1 is ENHRY and CDR2 SYGVKD. Trimming cost V 10 bases and J 1 base; bases outside gene matches: 5. CDR3 length: 13 residues. This chain's CDR3 is CATRQGANTEAFF. The CDR3 nucleotides read TGTGCCACCCGTCAGGGGGCGAACACTGAAGCTTTCTTT.

V usage is TRBV29-1 and J usage is TRBJ2-5; D is undetermined. Germline CDR1 and CDR2: SQVTM and ANQGSEA. The germline V and J ends were trimmed by 4 bases and 2 bases, with 8 bases remaining between them. The CDR3 sequence is 12 residues long. The CDR3 loop is CSVVAIQETQYF. The CDR3 DNA follows: TGCAGCGTTGTAGCTATACAAGAGACCCAGTACTTC.

The sample holds one count of this clone. The V gene is TRBV5-1, the J gene TRBJ1-1, with a possible D match to TRBD1 (5 bases). Germline values: CDR1 SGHRS, CDR2 YFSETQ. The CDR3 runs 12 residues. V was trimmed by 0 bases and J by 6 bases, leaving 6 bases between them. The CDR3 sequence is CASSLEGAEAFF. The CDR3 bases are TGCGCCAGCAGCTTGGAAGGGGCTGAAGCTTTCTTT.

This clone was seen a handful of times. The CDR3 spells CASSIRFEQYF. The CDR3 region has the DNA TGTGCCAGCAGCATCAGGTTCGAGCAGTACTTC. This sequence joins TRBV13 and TRBJ2-7; D remains ambiguous. V lost 5 bases to trimming and J lost 6 bases, with 8 bases between them. The CDR3 extends over 11 amino acids. CDR1 is PRHDT, CDR2 FYEKMQ, per germline (reference sequence).

This clone was counted between two and nine times. CDR3 in amino acids: CASSLDRNTQYF. DNA for the CDR3: TGTGCCAGCAGCTTGGATCGGAATACGCAGTATTTT. The rearrangement joins TRBV5-4 to TRBJ2-3; D is ambiguous. Germline-derived CDR1 and CDR2 are SGHNT and YYREEE (reference sequence). The ends were cut back, 0 bases at V and 7 bases at J, with 6 bases in the middle. The CDR3 runs to 12 residues.